This entry lists 6 T cell receptor beta chains sequenced from one sample in a study of blood T cell repertoires in COVID-19. Assay used: immunoSEQ multiplex PCR; TCRdb lists only in-frame clones, some missing. The data hold about 390,000 clones, with around 87% observed a single time. Input material: peripheral blood. Receptor source: a woman aged 60-75 years with COVID-19, enrolled during active disease.

The rearrangement links TRBV2 to TRBJ1-2; 8 positions agree with TRBD1. This CDR3 has 13 amino acids. The V and J ends lost 8 bases and 4 bases, in that order; junction bases with no gene match: 6. Looked up from germline, CDR1 is SNHLY and CDR2 is FYNNEI. This CDR3 is CASAQGAGYGYTF. Here the CDR3 DNA reads TGTGCCAGCGCTCAGGGGGCGGGCTATGGCTACACCTTC.

The gene calls are TRBV6-5 and TRBJ1-5; D may be TRBD1 (6 bases). V was shortened by 4 bases and J by 4 bases, with 14 bases between the two germline ends. The CDR3 totals 15 residues. Looked up from germline, CDR1 is MNHEY and CDR2 is SVGAGI. CDR3 DNA: TGTGCCAGCAGTTTTAAATCAGGGACAAATCAGCCCCAGCATTTT. Its translation: CASSFKSGTNQPQHF.

This clone was seen more than once but under ten times. V usage is TRBV7-2 and J usage is TRBJ2-1; 8 bases are shared with TRBD2. Germline CDR1 is SGHTA and CDR2 is FQGNSA. V gave up 5 bases and J gave up 7 bases; unmatched junction bases: 13. This CDR3 spans 16 amino acids. For the CDR3, the DNA is TGTGCCAGCAGCCTAACCCCAACCACTAGCGGAAATGAGCAGTTCTTC. Amino acid sequence: CASSLTPTTSGNEQFF. Full variable domain (outside the CDR3, taken from reference TRBV7-2 and TRBJ2-1): GAGVSQSPSNKVTEKGKDVELRCDPISGHTALYWYRQSLGQGLEFLIYFQGNSAPDKSGLPSDRFSAERTGGSVSTLTIQRTQQEDSAVYLCASSLTPTTSGNEQFFGPGTRLTVL.

The rearrangement links TRBV18 to TRBJ1-6, with D tentatively TRBD1 (6 bases). The CDR3 runs 13 residues. The germline gives CDR1 KGHSH, CDR2 LQKENI. Deletions cut 2 bases from V and 14 bases from J, with 13 bases between. CDR3 in amino acids: CASSPFEGESLHF. For the CDR3, the DNA is TGTGCCAGCTCACCATTCGAGGGGGAATCCCTCCACTTT.

The rearrangement links TRBV11-3 to TRBJ2-1, with 9 bases lining up with TRBD2. Germline trimming cut 0 bases from V and 6 bases from J; bases unmatched to any gene: 9. The germline V gene encodes CDR1 SGHNT and CDR2 YENEEA. This CDR3 has 17 residues. CDR3 coding DNA: TGTGCCAGCAGCTTAGATCTGCGGGGGGGCCCCCGCAATGAGCAGTTCTTC. Amino acid sequence: CASSLDLRGGPRNEQFF. Looking up the rest from reference TRBV11-3 and TRBJ2-1 gives the full variable domain: EAGVVQSPRYKIIEKKQPVAFWCNPISGHNTLYWYLQNLGQGPELLIRYENEEAVDDSQLPKDRFSAERLKGVDSTLKIQPAELGDSAVYLCASSLDLRGGPRNEQFFGPGTRLTVL.

This chain links TRBV5-1 with TRBJ2-3; 13 nucleotides match TRBD2. The length of the CDR3 is 16 residues. Looked up from germline, CDR1 is SGHRS and CDR2 is YFSETQ. Trimming took 4 bases from V and 2 from J; bases not matched to a gene: 4. CDR3 loop: CASSSGTSGDTDTQYF. The CDR3 coding sequence is TGCGCCAGCAGCAGCGGGACTAGCGGGGACACAGATACGCAGTATTTT.